Below are 19 T cell receptor beta chains sequenced from a single sample in a study of response to subunit inactivated influenza vaccine. Via MiXCR, TCRdb re-called the RT-PCR reads, giving one row per CDR3 protein. The sample includes more than 400,000 distinct CDR3 sequences, 6.5% to 8% of them seen just once. The sequences come from PBMCs from blood, collected about 24 months after vaccination. Every receptor here comes from a man aged 45-69 years who received an inactivated influenza vaccine.

This clonotype occurred a few times. The chain employs TRBV19 and TRBJ2-6, with D maybe TRBD2 (6 bases). This CDR3 spans 15 amino acids. Looked up from germline, CDR1 is LNHDA and CDR2 is SQIVND (reference sequence). Trimming removed 8 bases at V and 0 bases at J, with 11 bases between. The CDR3 nucleotides are TGTGCCAGTCGAGACGGGAGCTCTGGGGCCAACGTCCTGACTTTC. This codes for CASRDGSSGANVLTF.

This clonotype was counted a few times. The rearrangement uses TRBV10-2 and TRBJ2-7; D remains unclear. CDR3 size: 16 residues. Trimming removed 0 bases from V and 2 bases from J, with 14 bases in between. Germline V CDR1 and CDR2: WSHSY, SAAADI. The CDR3 sequence is CASSESLTATTYEQYF. The CDR3 DNA is TGCGCCAGCAGTGAGTCGTTGACGGCAACGACCTACGAGCAGTACTTC.

V is TRBV20-1 and J is TRBJ2-1; 14 bases map to TRBD2. Per germline, CDR1 DFQATT and CDR2 SNEGSKA (reference sequence). J was trimmed by 6 bases and V by 5 bases; bases with no gene match: 3. CDR3 length equals 14 residues. The CDR3 spells CSAGTSGRSNEQFF. The CDR3 DNA follows: TGCAGTGCTGGGACTAGCGGGAGAAGCAATGAGCAGTTCTTC.

This clonotype was seen a few times. The chain links TRBV11-2 to TRBJ2-1, with a weak D call TRBD2 (5 bases). V lost 3 bases to trimming and J lost 4 bases, with 10 bases between them. The germline gives CDR1 SGHAT, CDR2 FQNNGV. There are 14 residues in the CDR3. This CDR3 reads CASSFGLRYNEQFF. Here the CDR3 DNA reads TGTGCCAGCAGCTTCGGACTCAGGTACAATGAGCAGTTCTTC.

The table lists this clonotype with many counts. The CDR3 reads CSVKTGGYEQYF. In DNA, the CDR3 is TGCAGCGTTAAGACAGGGGGCTACGAGCAGTACTTC. The chain couples TRBV29-1 to TRBJ2-7; 9 bases are shared with TRBD1. The V gene's germline CDR1 is SQVTM and CDR2 ANQGSEA. Losses at the gene ends were 5 bases for V and 3 bases for J; bases not matched to a gene: 2. The CDR3 runs 12 residues.

This clonotype occurred many times. The rearrangement links TRBV5-5 to TRBJ2-4; D possibly matches TRBD1 or TRBD2 (5 bases each). The CDR3 runs to 14 residues. In germline, CDR1 is SGHKS, CDR2 YYEKEE (reference sequence). V was cut by 3 bases and J by 5 bases, with 12 bases left in between. The CDR3 sequence: CASSSPLGENIQYF. CDR3 in DNA: TGTGCCAGCAGCTCCCCGTTGGGGGAAAACATTCAGTACTTC.

In its sample, this clonotype was seen many times. This chain uses TRBV12-3 or TRBV12-4 with TRBJ2-3; D uncertain. Trimming pared 7 bases from V and 0 bases from J, leaving 11 bases between. The length of the CDR3 is 14 residues. CDR3 DNA: TGTGCCAGCAAGGGCGTAAGAAGCACAGATACGCAGTATTTT. This translates into CASKGVRSTDTQYF.

To note about this clonotype: Possible read error: a much larger clone is one base away. The chain links TRBV27 to TRBJ2-7; D remains ambiguous. V shed 8 bases and J shed 3 bases, with 5 bases lying between them. This CDR3 spans 10 amino acids. CDR1 is MNHEY, CDR2 SMNVEV, per germline (reference sequence). The CDR3 coding sequence is TGTGCCAGCGGGATCTACGAGCAGTACTTC. Amino acids: CASGIYEQYF.

This clonotype has at least ten counts. The chain carries TRBV18 and TRBJ2-7, with D hard to call. Germline V CDR1 and CDR2: KGHSH, LQKENI. The CDR3 loop spans 18 amino acids. V was shortened by 3 bases and J by 0 bases, with 21 bases between the two germline ends. The CDR3 bases are TGTGCCAGCTCACCTCACGGCCCGACTTCATATCGCTCCTACGAGCAGTACTTC. The encoded protein is CASSPHGPTSYRSYEQYF.

The rearrangement joins TRBV15 to TRBJ2-5; maybe TRBD1 (6 bases). The CDR3 length is 16 residues. Trimming took off 0 bases at V and 4 bases at J, with 15 bases between the two ends. The germline V gene encodes CDR1 LNHNV and CDR2 YYDKDF (reference sequence). The CDR3 DNA reads as TGTGCCACCAGCAGAGATCCAGGGGAAATTGGAGAGACCCAGTACTTC. Translating it yields CATSRDPGEIGETQYF. Combining the CDR3 with reference TRBV15 and TRBJ2-5 gives the whole variable domain DAMVIQNPRYQVTQFGKPVTLSCSQTLNHNVMYWYQQKSSQAPKLLFHYYDKDFNNEADTPDNFQSRRPNTSFCFLDIRSPGLGDTAMYLCATSRDPGEIGETQYFGPGTRLLVL.

This clonotype was recorded at least ten times. The chain uses TRBV20-1 and TRBJ2-7, with TRBD2 as a possible D gene (5 bases). Trimming took 1 base from V and 0 from J, leaving 19 bases between them. The CDR3 sequence is 17 residues long. Germline CDR1 is DFQATT and CDR2 is SNEGSKA (reference sequence). The CDR3 sequence is CSARAPRETRYSYEQYF. The CDR3 DNA reads as TGCAGTGCTAGAGCCCCTCGCGAAACTAGGTACTCCTACGAGCAGTACTTC.

In this sample, this clonotype turned up a few times. This chain connects TRBV28 to TRBJ1-3; TRBD1 aligns across 7 bases. CDR1 is MDHEN and CDR2 is SYDVKM in the germline V gene. The V gene end was trimmed by 8 bases and the J gene end by 0 bases; junction bases not matched to a gene: 10. The CDR3 consists of 16 residues. CDR3 region: CASVRDRLVSGNTIYF. The DNA of the CDR3 is TGTGCCAGCGTCCGGGACAGACTCGTCTCTGGAAACACCATATATTTT.

The rearrangement uses TRBV19 and TRBJ1-2, with no clear D. Germline CDR1 and CDR2: LNHDA and SQIVND (reference sequence). Trimming took off 3 bases at V and 0 bases at J, with 11 bases between the two ends. The CDR3 loop spans 15 amino acids. This CDR3 reads CASSMDGLTNYGYTF. The DNA of the CDR3 is TGTGCCAGTAGTATGGACGGCCTAACTAACTATGGCTACACCTTC.

Many counts were recorded for this clonotype. The V call is TRBV20-1, the J call TRBJ2-2; unclear D gene. The CDR3 extends over 12 amino acids. V lost 5 bases and J lost 2, with 6 bases in between. CDR1 and CDR2 (germline): DFQATT, SNEGSKA (reference sequence). CDR3 DNA sequence: TGCAGTGCTTCGCGAAACACCGGGGAGCTGTTTTTT. Its translation is CSASRNTGELFF.

This clonotype was recorded at least ten times. The J gene is TRBJ1-2, the V gene TRBV12-3 or TRBV12-4, with 7 bases lining up with TRBD1. V was clipped by 4 bases and J by 10 bases; unmatched bases: 6. The length of the CDR3 is 12 residues. The CDR3: CASSSGQQIYTF. In nucleotides, the CDR3 is TGTGCCAGCAGTTCGGGACAGCAAATCTACACCTTC.

The chain carries TRBV20-1 and TRBJ2-5, with 8 nucleotides matching TRBD1. Trimming removed 6 bases from V and 5 bases from J; junction bases left unmatched: 11. Germline V gives CDR1 DFQATT, CDR2 SNEGSKA (reference sequence). The CDR3 extends over 14 amino acids. CDR3 region: CSATGGYSAETQYF. CDR3 DNA sequence: TGCAGTGCCACAGGGGGGTATTCGGCGGAGACCCAGTACTTC.

The chain employs TRBV7-2 and TRBJ2-3; TRBD2 matches 13 bases. The germline gives CDR1 SGHTA, CDR2 FQGNSA. V gave up 6 bases and J gave up 4 bases; unmatched junction bases: 1. The CDR3 has 14 residues. CDR3 residues: CASRLAGGADTQYF. The CDR3 coding sequence is TGTGCCAGCAGACTAGCGGGAGGGGCAGATACGCAGTATTTT.

This clonotype was seen ten or more times. The CDR3 here is CASSQDSTSYEQYF. The DNA for the CDR3 is TGCGCCAGCAGCCAAGACTCAACCAGCTACGAGCAGTACTTC. V usage is TRBV4-3 and J usage is TRBJ2-7; D call uncertain. The germline V gene encodes CDR1 LGHNA and CDR2 YSLEER. V was pared by 0 bases and J by 3 bases, with 9 bases between. There are 14 residues in the CDR3.

The chain recombines TRBV2 with TRBJ2-3; D is possibly TRBD1 (5 bases). Trimming cost V 5 bases and J 3 bases, with 15 bases left between them. The CDR3 has 15 residues. Germline assignment: CDR1 SNHLY and CDR2 FYNNEI. This CDR3 is CASSSQGWSTDTQYF. Here the CDR3 DNA reads TGTGCCAGCAGTTCTCAGGGTTGGAGTACAGATACGCAGTATTTT.